Listed here is a single T cell receptor beta chain. Its antigen is undetermined. The record originates from a study of CD4 T cells in relation to SARS-CoV-2 and coronaviruses. Unexposed donor CD4+ T cells date from 2011-2018, before the COVID-19 pandemic. CD4+ T cells were isolated from the cells after 10 days of culture. Method: immunoSEQ multiplex PCR; TCRdb's copy keeps in-frame clones and lacks some. The data contain about 18,000 clones, nearly 75% of them singletons. Regarding the study as a whole: No crossreactivity against non-spike viral proteins was tested here.

The origin of this receptor is a human donor in good health. Sequenced input: CD4+ T cells from PBMCs, cultured in vitro.

The CDR3 DNA follows: TGCGCCAGTACGGATCCTACGGACGGGGAGACCCAGTACTTC. Its protein is CASTDPTDGETQYF. V and J are TRBV10-2 and TRBJ2-5; unclear D gene. CDR3 length: 14 residues. V gave up 9 bases and J gave up 5 bases, with 19 bases separating them. The germline gives CDR1 WSHSY, CDR2 SAAADI.